The present entry profiles one TCR beta chain with its context. The sample belongs to a study of blood T cell repertoires in COVID-19. Clones were sequenced by immunoSEQ multiplex PCR, and TCRdb holds only the in-frame ones, with some missing. Of 150,000 or so clones in the sample, more than 70% are singletons; the top ten hold over 10%. Per the germline V gene, CDR1 is SNHLY and CDR2 is FYNNEI. The CDR3 extends over 15 amino acids. With V trimmed by 3 bases and J by 5 bases, 5 bases remained unmatched. The chain has TRBV2 and TRBJ1-2, with TRBD1 identical over 11 bases. The TCR sequence derives from a man aged 55 to 70 with active or convalescent COVID-19. The source material was peripheral blood. The CDR3 nucleotides are TGTGCCAGCAGTGATCGGGACAGGGGGTTGTATGGCTACACCTTC. It translates to CASSDRDRGLYGYTF.